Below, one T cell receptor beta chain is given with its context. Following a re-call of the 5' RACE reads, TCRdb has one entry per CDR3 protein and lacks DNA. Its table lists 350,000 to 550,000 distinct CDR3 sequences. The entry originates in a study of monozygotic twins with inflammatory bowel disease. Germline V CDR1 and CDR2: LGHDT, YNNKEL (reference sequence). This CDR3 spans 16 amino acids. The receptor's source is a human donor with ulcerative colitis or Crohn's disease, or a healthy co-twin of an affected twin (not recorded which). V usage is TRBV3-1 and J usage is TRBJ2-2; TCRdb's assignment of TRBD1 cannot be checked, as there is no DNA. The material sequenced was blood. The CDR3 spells CASSLQDGKNTGELFF.